A single sample gave rise to the 9 T cell receptor beta chains below, sequenced in a study of control samples from healthy donors and cancer patients. Assay: immunoSEQ multiplex PCR; the TCRdb copy retains only in-frame clones and omits some. The top ten hold roughly 20% of the sample, which has about 82,000 clones, about 87% seen once. Sequenced input: blood. The receptors were gathered from a man over 45 in good health.

V gene TRBV4-3 combines with J gene TRBJ2-3, with 8 bases matching TRBD2. In germline, CDR1 is LGHNA, CDR2 YSLEER. Trimming at V came to 0 bases and at J to 5 bases, leaving 7 bases not matched to a gene. The CDR3 extends over 16 amino acids. CDR3 nucleotides: TGCGCCAGCAGCCAAGAACAAGCGGGGGTGGGAGATACGCAGTATTTT. Translation: CASSQEQAGVGDTQYF.

This clone was detected only once. The chain has TRBV5-1 and TRBJ2-3; D may be TRBD1 or TRBD2 (5 bases each). CDR1 is SGHRS and CDR2 is YFSETQ in the germline V gene. CDR3 length: 14 amino acids. V lost 6 bases to trimming and J lost 1 base, with 12 bases between them. The CDR3 sequence: CASTPGSGTDTQYF. The CDR3 nucleotides read TGCGCCAGCACCCCAGGGAGTGGCACAGATACGCAGTATTTT.

The V and J genes are TRBV10-1 and TRBJ1-2; D unresolved. CDR1 and CDR2 from the germline V gene are WNHNN and SYGVQD (reference sequence). The CDR3 consists of 11 residues. CDR3 coding DNA: TGCGTCTCACCCGGGAACTATGGCTACACCTTC. This sequence encodes CVSPGNYGYTF.

This chain uses TRBV24-1 with TRBJ1-5; D uncertain. The length of the CDR3 is 14 residues. The V end was cut by 7 bases, the J end by 3 bases, with 12 bases between. Germline V CDR1 and CDR2: KGHDR, SFDVKD. The CDR3 reads CATSDGLFNQPQHF. The CDR3, as DNA: TGTGCCACCAGCGATGGACTTTTCAATCAGCCCCAGCATTTT.

This chain connects TRBV4-3 to TRBJ1-2; D unresolved. This CDR3 spans 14 amino acids. With 0 bases removed from V and 4 bases from J, the gap between germline ends came to 9 bases. CDR1 and CDR2 (germline): LGHNA, YSLEER. The CDR3 nucleotides read TGCGCCAGCAGCCAAGAAGGTTTGCCCTATGGCTACACCTTC. Amino acid sequence: CASSQEGLPYGYTF.

The genes are TRBV5-5 and TRBJ2-3; maybe TRBD1 (6 bases). Per the germline V gene, CDR1 is SGHKS and CDR2 is YYEKEE (reference sequence). The V end lost 3 bases, the J end lost 2 bases, and 13 bases lay between the germline ends. There are 15 residues in the CDR3. The CDR3 DNA reads TGTGCCAGCAGCTCCGGACAGTTGATCACAGATACGCAGTATTTT. Residues: CASSSGQLITDTQYF.

This chain joins TRBV12-3 or TRBV12-4 and TRBJ2-2; the D is unclear. V was clipped by 9 bases and J by 0 bases, with 5 bases between them. The CDR3 has 12 residues. CDR3 loop: CASRPNTGELFF. CDR3 sequence (DNA): TGTGCCAGTAGACCGAACACCGGGGAGCTGTTTTTT.

In its sample, this clone was seen a few times. This rearrangement joins TRBV7-9 to TRBJ1-2, with D maybe TRBD1 (5 bases). The germline gives CDR1 SEHNR, CDR2 FQNEAQ (reference sequence). This CDR3 comprises 13 residues. Trimming cost V 4 bases and J 4 bases, with 10 bases left between them. CDR3 amino acids: CASSSQGFYGYTF. The CDR3 bases are TGTGCCAGCAGCTCTCAGGGATTCTATGGCTACACCTTC.

The genes are TRBV5-5 and TRBJ2-3; D not certain. This CDR3 contains 13 residues. V was trimmed by 3 bases and J by 2 bases, leaving 7 bases between them. Germline CDR1 and CDR2: SGHKS and YYEKEE (reference sequence). The CDR3 region is CASSSPLTDTQYF. The CDR3 region has the DNA TGTGCCAGCAGCTCTCCACTCACAGATACGCAGTATTTT.